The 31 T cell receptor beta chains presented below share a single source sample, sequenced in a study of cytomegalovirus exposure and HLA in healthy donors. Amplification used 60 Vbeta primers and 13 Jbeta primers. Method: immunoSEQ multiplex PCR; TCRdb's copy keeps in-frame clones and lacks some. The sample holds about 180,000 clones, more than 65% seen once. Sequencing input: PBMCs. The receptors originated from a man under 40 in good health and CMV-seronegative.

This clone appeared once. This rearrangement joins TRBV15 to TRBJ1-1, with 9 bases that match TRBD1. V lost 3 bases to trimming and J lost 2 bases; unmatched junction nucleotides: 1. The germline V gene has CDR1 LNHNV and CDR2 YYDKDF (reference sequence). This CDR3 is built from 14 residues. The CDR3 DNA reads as TGTGCCACCAGCAGGGACAGGGGAAACACTGAAGCTTTCTTT. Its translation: CATSRDRGNTEAFF.

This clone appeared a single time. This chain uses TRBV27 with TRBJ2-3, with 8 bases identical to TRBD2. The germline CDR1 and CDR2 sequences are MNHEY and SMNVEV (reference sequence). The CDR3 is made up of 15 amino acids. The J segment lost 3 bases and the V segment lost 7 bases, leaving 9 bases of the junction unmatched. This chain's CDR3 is CASISGVAGTDTQYF. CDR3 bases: TGTGCCAGCATTTCGGGGGTAGCGGGAACAGATACGCAGTATTTT.

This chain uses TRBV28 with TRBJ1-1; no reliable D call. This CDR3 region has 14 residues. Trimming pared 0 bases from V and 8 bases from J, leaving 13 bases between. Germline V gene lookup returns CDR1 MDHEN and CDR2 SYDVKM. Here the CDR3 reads CASSLWFGRGEAFF. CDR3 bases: TGTGCCAGCAGTTTATGGTTTGGTCGGGGAGAAGCTTTCTTT.

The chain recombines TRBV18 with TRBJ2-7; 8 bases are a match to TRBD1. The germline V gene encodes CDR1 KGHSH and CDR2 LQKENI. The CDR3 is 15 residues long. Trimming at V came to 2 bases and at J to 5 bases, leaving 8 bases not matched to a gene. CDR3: CASSPSGQGLNEQYF. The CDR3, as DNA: TGTGCCAGCTCACCAAGCGGACAGGGTTTGAACGAGCAGTACTTC.

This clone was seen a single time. This chain's CDR3 is CASSSQGATYEQYF. The CDR3 coding sequence is TGTGCCAGCAGCTCCCAGGGCGCCACCTACGAGCAGTACTTC. This sequence joins TRBV4-2 and TRBJ2-7, with D possibly matching TRBD1 (5 bases). This CDR3 has 14 residues. V was shortened by 5 bases and J by 2 bases, with 13 bases between the two germline ends. Germline V gene data show CDR1 as LGHNA and CDR2 as YNFKEQ.

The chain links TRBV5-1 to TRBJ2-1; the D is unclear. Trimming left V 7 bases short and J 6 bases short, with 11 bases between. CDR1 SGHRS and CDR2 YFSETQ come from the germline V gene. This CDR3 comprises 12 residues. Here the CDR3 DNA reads TGCGCCAGCCACTCATCGGGCAATGAGCAGTTCTTC. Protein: CASHSSGNEQFF.

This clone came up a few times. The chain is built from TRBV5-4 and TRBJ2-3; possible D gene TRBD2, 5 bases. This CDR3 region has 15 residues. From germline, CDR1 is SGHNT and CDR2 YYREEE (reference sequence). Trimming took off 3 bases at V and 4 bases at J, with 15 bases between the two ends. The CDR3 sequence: CASSSATPSSDTQYF. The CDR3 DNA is TGTGCCAGCAGCTCCGCTACCCCTAGCTCAGATACGCAGTATTTT.

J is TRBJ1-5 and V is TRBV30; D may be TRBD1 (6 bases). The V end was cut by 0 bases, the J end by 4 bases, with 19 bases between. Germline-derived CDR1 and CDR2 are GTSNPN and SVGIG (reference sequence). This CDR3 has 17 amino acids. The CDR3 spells CAWSVNRRGGANQPQHF. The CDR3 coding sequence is TGTGCCTGGAGTGTAAACAGGAGAGGGGGGGCTAATCAGCCCCAGCATTTT.

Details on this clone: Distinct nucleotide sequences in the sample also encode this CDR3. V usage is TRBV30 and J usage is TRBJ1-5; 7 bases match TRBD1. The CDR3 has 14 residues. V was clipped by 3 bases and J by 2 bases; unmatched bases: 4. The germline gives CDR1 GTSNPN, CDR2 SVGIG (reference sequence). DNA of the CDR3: TGTGCCTGGAGCCCCGGACAGGGCAATCAGCCCCAGCATTTT. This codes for CAWSPGQGNQPQHF.

The CDR3 region is CASSAGIGNQPQHF. The CDR3 region has the DNA TGTGCCAGCAGCGCGGGGATTGGCAATCAGCCCCAGCATTTT. This chain joins TRBV9 and TRBJ1-5, with no clear D. Germline-derived CDR1 and CDR2 are SGDLS and YYNGEE. CDR3 length: 14 amino acids. Trimming shortened V by 3 bases and J by 2 bases, and 9 bases separated the two germline ends.

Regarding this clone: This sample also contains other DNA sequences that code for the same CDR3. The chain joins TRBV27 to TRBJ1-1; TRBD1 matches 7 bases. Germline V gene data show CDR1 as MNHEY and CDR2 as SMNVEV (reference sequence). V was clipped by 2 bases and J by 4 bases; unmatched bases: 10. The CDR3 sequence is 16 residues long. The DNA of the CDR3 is TGTGCCAGCAGTTTACGACAGGGCGCTCAGGGCACTGAAGCTTTCTTT. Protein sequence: CASSLRQGAQGTEAFF.

This chain's CDR3 is CASSQTGALRMNTEAFF. DNA for the CDR3: TGCGCCAGCAGCCAGACAGGGGCTCTCAGGATGAACACTGAAGCTTTCTTT. The gene calls are TRBV5-1 and TRBJ1-1; 8 nucleotides align to TRBD1. V shed 4 bases, J shed 0 bases, and the junction held 11 bases outside the gene matches. The CDR3 sequence is 17 residues long. Germline-derived CDR1 and CDR2 are SGHRS and YFSETQ. The full variable domain, completed using reference TRBV5-1 and TRBJ1-1, is KAGVTQTPRYLIKTRGQQVTLSCSPISGHRSVSWYQQTPGQGLQFLFEYFSETQRNKGNFPGRFSGRQFSNSRSEMNVSTLELGDSALYLCASSQTGALRMNTEAFFGQGTRLTVV.

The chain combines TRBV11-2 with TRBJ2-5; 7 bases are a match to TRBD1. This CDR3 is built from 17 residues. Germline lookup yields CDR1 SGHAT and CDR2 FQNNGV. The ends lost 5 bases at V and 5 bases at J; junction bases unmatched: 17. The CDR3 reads CASSPGLMTGRVETQYF. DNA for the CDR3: TGTGCCAGCAGCCCCGGGCTGATGACAGGGCGGGTCGAGACCCAGTACTTC.

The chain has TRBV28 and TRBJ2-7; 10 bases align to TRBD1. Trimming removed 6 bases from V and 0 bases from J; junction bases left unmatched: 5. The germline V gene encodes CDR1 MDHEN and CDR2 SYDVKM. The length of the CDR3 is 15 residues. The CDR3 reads CASSSDRGFSYEQYF. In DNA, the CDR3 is TGTGCCAGCAGCTCGGACAGGGGGTTCTCCTACGAGCAGTACTTC. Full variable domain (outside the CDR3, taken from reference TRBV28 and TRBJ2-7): DVKVTQSSRYLVKRTGEKVFLECVQDMDHENMFWYRQDPGLGLRLIYFSYDVKMKEKGDIPEGYSVSREKKERFSLILESASTNQTSMYLCASSSDRGFSYEQYFGPGTRLTVT.

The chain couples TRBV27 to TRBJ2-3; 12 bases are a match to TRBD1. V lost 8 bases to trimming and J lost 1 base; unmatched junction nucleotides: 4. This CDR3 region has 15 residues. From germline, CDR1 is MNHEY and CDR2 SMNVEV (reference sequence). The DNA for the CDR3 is TGTGCCAGCGGGACAGGGGGCTATGGCACAGATACGCAGTATTTT. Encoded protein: CASGTGGYGTDTQYF.

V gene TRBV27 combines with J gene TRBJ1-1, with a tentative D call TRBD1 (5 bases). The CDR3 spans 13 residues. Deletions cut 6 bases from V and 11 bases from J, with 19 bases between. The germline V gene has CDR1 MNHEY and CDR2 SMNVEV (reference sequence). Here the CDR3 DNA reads TGTGCCAGCAGCCCCGCCCGCGGGGCCGGGGCTTTCTTT. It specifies CASSPARGAGAFF.

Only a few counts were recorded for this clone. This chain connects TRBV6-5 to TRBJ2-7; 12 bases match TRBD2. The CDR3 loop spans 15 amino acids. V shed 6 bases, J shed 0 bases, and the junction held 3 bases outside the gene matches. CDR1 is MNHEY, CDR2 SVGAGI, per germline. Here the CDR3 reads CASRLLAGGSYEQYF. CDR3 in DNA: TGTGCCAGCAGACTACTAGCGGGAGGCTCCTACGAGCAGTACTTC.

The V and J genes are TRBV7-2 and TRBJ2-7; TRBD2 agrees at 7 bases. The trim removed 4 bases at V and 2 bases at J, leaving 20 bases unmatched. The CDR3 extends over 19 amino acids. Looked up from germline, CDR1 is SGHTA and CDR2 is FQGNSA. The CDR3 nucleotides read TGTGCCAGCAGCTCCCCCCGGGCGGGGGTCCTTAAGACTACCTACGAGCAGTACTTC. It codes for CASSSPRAGVLKTTYEQYF.

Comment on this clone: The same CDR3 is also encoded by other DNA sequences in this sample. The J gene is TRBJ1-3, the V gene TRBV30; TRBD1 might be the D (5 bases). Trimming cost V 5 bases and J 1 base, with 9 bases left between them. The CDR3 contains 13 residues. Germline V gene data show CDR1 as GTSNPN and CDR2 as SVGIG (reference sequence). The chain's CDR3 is CAWDSSSGNTIYF. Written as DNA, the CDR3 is TGTGCCTGGGACAGCTCTTCTGGAAACACCATATATTTT. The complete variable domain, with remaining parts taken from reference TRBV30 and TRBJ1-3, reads SQTIHQWPATLVQPVGSPLSLECTVEGTSNPNLYWYRQAAGRGLQLLFYSVGIGQISSEVPQNLSASRPQDRQFILSSKKLLLSDSGFYLCAWDSSSGNTIYFGEGSWLTVV.

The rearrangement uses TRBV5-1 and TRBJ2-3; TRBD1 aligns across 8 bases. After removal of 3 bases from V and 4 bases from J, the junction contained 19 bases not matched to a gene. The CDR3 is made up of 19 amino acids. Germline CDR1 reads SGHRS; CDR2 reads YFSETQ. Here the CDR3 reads CASSSATGEYRSSADTQYF. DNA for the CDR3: TGCGCCAGCAGCTCGGCGACAGGGGAGTACAGAAGCAGTGCAGATACGCAGTATTTT. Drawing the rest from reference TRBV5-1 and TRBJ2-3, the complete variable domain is KAGVTQTPRYLIKTRGQQVTLSCSPISGHRSVSWYQQTPGQGLQFLFEYFSETQRNKGNFPGRFSGRQFSNSRSEMNVSTLELGDSALYLCASSSATGEYRSSADTQYFGPGTRLTVL.

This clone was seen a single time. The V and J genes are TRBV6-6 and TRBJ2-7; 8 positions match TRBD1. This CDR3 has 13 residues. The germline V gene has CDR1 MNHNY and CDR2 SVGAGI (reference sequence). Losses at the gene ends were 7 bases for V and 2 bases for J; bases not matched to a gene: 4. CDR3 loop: CASNTGGTYEQYF. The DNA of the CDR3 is TGTGCCAGCAATACAGGGGGAACCTACGAGCAGTACTTC.

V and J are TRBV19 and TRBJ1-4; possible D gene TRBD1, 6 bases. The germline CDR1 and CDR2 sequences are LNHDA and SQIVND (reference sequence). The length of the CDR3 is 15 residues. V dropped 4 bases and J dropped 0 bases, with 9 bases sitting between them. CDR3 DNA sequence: TGTGCCAGTAGTAAAACAGGGACAACTAATGAAAAACTGTTTTTT. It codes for CASSKTGTTNEKLFF.

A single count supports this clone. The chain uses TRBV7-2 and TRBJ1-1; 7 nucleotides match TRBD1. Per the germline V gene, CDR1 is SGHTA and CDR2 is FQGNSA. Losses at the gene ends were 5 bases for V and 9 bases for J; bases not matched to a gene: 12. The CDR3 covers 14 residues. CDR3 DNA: TGTGCCAGCAGCCCCAGAGGGACAGCGCTTAAAGCTTTCTTT. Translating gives CASSPRGTALKAFF.

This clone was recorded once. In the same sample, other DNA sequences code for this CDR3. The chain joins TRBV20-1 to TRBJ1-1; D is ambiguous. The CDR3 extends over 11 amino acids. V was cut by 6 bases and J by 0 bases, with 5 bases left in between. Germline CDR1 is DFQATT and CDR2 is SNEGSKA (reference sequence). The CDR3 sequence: CSARVNTEAFF. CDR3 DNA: TGCAGTGCGAGGGTGAACACTGAAGCTTTCTTT.

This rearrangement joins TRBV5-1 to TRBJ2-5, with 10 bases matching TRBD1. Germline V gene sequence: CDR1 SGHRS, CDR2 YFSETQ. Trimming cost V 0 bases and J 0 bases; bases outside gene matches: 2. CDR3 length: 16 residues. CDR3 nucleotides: TGCGCCAGCAGCTTGGGGACAGGGGGTTACCAAGAGACCCAGTACTTC. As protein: CASSLGTGGYQETQYF. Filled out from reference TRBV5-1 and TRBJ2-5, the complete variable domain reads KAGVTQTPRYLIKTRGQQVTLSCSPISGHRSVSWYQQTPGQGLQFLFEYFSETQRNKGNFPGRFSGRQFSNSRSEMNVSTLELGDSALYLCASSLGTGGYQETQYFGPGTRLLVL.

The CDR3 nucleotides are TGCGCCAGCAGCTTGACAGGGAACGAAAAACTGTTTTTT. It yields the protein CASSLTGNEKLFF. J is TRBJ1-4 and V is TRBV5-1, with D possibly TRBD1 on 6 matching bases. Germline V lookup: CDR1 SGHRS, CDR2 YFSETQ. Between the trimmed V and J ends, which lost 1 base and 8 bases, there was a span of 9 bases. This CDR3 contains 13 residues. The whole variable domain, filled in from reference TRBV5-1 and TRBJ1-4, reads KAGVTQTPRYLIKTRGQQVTLSCSPISGHRSVSWYQQTPGQGLQFLFEYFSETQRNKGNFPGRFSGRQFSNSRSEMNVSTLELGDSALYLCASSLTGNEKLFFGSGTQLSVL.

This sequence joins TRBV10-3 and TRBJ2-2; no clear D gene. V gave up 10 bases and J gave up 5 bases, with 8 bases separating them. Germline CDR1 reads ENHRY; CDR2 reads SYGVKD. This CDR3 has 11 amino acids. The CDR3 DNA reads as TGTGCCACAGGTCGGACCGGGGAGCTGTTTTTT. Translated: CATGRTGELFF.

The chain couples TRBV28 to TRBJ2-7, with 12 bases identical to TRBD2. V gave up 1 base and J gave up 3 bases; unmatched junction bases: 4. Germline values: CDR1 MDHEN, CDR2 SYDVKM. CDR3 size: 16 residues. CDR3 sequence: CASSLYGTSGLYEQYF. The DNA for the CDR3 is TGTGCCAGCAGTTTATACGGGACTAGCGGGCTCTACGAGCAGTACTTC.

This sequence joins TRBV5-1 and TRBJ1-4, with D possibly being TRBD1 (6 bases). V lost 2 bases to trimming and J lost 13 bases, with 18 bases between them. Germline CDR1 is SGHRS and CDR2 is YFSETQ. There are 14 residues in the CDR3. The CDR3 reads CASSFREGESRLFF. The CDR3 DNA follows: TGCGCCAGCAGCTTCAGGGAGGGGGAAAGTCGACTGTTTTTT. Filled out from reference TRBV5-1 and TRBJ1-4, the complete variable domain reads KAGVTQTPRYLIKTRGQQVTLSCSPISGHRSVSWYQQTPGQGLQFLFEYFSETQRNKGNFPGRFSGRQFSNSRSEMNVSTLELGDSALYLCASSFREGESRLFFGSGTQLSVL.

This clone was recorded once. This CDR3 reads CASSLAGQGVNMNTEAFF. CDR3 nucleotides: TGTGCCAGCAGTCTGGCGGGGCAGGGGGTAAACATGAACACTGAAGCTTTCTTT. The rearrangement uses TRBV28 and TRBJ1-1; 7 bases map to TRBD1. The CDR3 spans 18 residues. V lost 5 bases, J lost 0 bases, and 15 bases stayed unmatched. Germline CDR1 reads MDHEN; CDR2 reads SYDVKM.

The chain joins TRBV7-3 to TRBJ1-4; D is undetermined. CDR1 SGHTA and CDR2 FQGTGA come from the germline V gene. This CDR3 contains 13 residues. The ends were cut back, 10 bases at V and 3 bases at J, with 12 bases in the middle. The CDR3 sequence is CATLVWANEKLFF. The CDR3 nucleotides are TGTGCCACCCTAGTTTGGGCTAATGAAAAACTGTTTTTT.